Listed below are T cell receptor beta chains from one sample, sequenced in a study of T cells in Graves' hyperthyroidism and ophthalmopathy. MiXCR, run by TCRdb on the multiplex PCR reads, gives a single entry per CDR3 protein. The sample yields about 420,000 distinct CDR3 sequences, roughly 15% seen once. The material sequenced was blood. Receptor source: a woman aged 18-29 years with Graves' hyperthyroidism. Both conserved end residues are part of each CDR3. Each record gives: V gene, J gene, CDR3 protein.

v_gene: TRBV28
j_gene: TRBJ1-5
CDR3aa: CASSYVQGRQPQHF

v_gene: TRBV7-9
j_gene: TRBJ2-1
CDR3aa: CASSFDWQGQFF

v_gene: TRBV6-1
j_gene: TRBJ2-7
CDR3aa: CASKYGTSFYEQYF

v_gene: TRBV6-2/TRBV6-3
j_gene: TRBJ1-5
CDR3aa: CASSYSSSNQPQHF

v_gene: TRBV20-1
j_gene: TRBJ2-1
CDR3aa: CSARGGGTSGRFPSYNEQFF

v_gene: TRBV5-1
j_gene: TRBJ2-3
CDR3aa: CASSVLGGGDADTQYF

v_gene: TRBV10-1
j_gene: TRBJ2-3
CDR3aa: CASSESRNRMIGTDTQYF

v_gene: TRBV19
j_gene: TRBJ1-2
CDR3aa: CASSTVTGGYTF

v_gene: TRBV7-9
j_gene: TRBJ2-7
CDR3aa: CASSLKMTGEGYGQYF

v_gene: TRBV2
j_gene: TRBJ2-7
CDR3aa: CASSRDTYSYEQYF

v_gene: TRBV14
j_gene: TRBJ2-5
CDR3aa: CASSQDFSGSATQYF

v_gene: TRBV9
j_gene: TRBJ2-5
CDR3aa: CASSPVGDETQYF

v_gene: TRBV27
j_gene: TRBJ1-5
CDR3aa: CASSPGGGSNQPQHF

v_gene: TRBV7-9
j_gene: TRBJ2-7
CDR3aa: CASSSEPGLASEQYF

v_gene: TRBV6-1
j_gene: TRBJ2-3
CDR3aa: CASGLPTDTQYF

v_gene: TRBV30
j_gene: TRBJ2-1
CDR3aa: CAWRQGTGEQFF

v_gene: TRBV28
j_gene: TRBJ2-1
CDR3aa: CASQTGFGEQFF

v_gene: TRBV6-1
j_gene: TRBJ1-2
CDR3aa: CASTMDRAGYTF

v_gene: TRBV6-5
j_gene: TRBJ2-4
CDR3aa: CASSYWEEEIQYF

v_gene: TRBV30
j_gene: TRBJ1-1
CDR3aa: CAWRVTGLNTEAFF

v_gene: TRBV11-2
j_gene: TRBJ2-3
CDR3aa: CASSLSIGVAGALSTDTQYF

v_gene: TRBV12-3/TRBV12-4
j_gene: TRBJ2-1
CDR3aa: CASSLAGGPFDEQFF

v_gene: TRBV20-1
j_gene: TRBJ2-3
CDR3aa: CSAKDVSTDTQYF

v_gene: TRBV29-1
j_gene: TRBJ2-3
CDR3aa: CSVCPTLGDTQYF

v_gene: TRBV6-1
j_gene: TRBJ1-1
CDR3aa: CASSVGEWTEAFF

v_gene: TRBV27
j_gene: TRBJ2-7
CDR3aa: CASYPRISGVYEQYF

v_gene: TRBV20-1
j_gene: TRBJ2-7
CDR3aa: CSARSGTGRYEQYF

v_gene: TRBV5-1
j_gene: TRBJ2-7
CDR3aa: CASSRQGRSYEQYF

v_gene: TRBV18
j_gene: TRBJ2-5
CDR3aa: CASSPRSLAGGETQYF

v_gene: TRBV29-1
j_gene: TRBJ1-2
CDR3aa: CSGTAPGGYGYTF

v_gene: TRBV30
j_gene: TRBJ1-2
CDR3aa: CAWSEAGGGYTF

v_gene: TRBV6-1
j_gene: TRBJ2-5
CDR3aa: CASTDLAGGIQTQYF

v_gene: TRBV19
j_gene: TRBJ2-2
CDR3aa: CASSIDPNTGELFF

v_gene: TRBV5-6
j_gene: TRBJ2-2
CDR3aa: CASSGGSGRALGELFF

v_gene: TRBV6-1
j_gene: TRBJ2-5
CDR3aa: CASRRVPQETQYF

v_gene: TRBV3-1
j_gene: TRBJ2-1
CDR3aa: CASSPRSSGNEQFF

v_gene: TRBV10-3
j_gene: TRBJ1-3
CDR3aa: CAIRDILLSSGNTIYF

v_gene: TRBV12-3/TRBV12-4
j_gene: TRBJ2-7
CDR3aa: CASSLGLAGQAEQYF

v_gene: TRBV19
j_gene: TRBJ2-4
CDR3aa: CASSSGVSKNIQYF

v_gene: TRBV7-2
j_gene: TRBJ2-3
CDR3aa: CASSLTIYTDTQYF

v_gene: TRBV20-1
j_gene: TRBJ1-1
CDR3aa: CSARKGASNTEAFF

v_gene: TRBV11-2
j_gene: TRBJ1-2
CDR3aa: CASSLVRHGYTF

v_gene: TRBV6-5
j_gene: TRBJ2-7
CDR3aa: CASSLDRADEQYF

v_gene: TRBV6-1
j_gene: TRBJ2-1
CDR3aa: CASSESPSGPFEQFF

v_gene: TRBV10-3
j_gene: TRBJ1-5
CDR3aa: CAIRGSGSNQPQHF

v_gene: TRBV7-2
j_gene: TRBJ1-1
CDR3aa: CASSLSGGPVFF

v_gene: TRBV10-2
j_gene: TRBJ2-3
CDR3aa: CASRVAGGPDTQYF

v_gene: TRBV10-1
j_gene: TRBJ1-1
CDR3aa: CASRADGNTEAFF

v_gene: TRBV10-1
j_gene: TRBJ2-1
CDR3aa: CASSKRNTYNEQFF

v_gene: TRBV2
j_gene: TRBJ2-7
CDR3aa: CASRGYGLARSGEQYF

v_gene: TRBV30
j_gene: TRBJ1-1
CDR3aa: CAWSEGIMNTEAFF

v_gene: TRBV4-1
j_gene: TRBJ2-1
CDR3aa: CASSSRVYYDEQFF

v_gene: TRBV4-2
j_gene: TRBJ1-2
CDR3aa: CASSQDFNGYTF

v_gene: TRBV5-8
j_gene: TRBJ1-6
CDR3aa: CASSMTGRNSPLHF

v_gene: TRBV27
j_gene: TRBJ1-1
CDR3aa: CASSLSVSLNTEAFF